This T cell receptor (beta chain) was captured in a study of shared clonotypes between healthy human individuals. Study as a whole: The donor pool was made up of two women and three men aged 18 to 49. General observations from the study: Exclusively blood specimens were collected; tissue repertoires likely differ.

Template for every sorted-subset replicate PCR totaled about 200 ng DNA, some 30,000 T cell genomes. Clones were sequenced by immunoSEQ multiplex PCR, and TCRdb holds only the in-frame ones, with some missing. The table lists fewer than 150,000 clones, around 73% of them singletons. CD8 memory fractions consisted of CD45RO+ and CCR7-negative CD45RA+ TemRA cells together. V gave up 4 bases and J gave up 5 bases, with 15 bases separating them. The germline CDR1 and CDR2 sequences are ENHRY and SYGVKD. The CDR3 is made up of 14 amino acids. Concerning this clone itself: Its antigen is currently unknown.

The specimen sequenced was memory CD8+ T cells sorted from blood. Subset given: CD45RO+ cells pooled with CCR7-negative TemRA cells. The rearrangement uses TRBV10-3 and TRBJ2-7, with D maybe TRBD1 (6 bases). The TCR sequence derives from a woman aged 30 to 39 in good health. The CDR3 DNA reads as TGTGCCATCAGTGGGACGCCTCACAGGGACGAGCAGTACTTC. This gives the protein CAISGTPHRDEQYF.